This T cell receptor beta chain stems from a study of T cells after yellow fever vaccination. Germline trimming cut 5 bases from V and 4 bases from J; bases unmatched to any gene: 7. Germline values: CDR1 SGHVS, CDR2 FQNEAQ. The CDR3 is 14 residues long. The study, taken as a whole, reports: It was a small share of clonotypes that appeared in both CD4 and CD8 compartments.

For TCR, cDNA came from 5'RACE template switching, which added a universal primer site and UMIs. TCRdb used MiXCR to reprocess the 5' RACE reads, holding one entry per CDR3 protein. The table lists fewer than 450,000 distinct CDR3 sequences, around 4.1% of them singletons, with approximately 25% in the top ten. This clonotype was seen at least ten times. Its antigen is unidentified. V usage is TRBV7-8 and J usage is TRBJ2-7; 8 nucleotides agree with TRBD1. This receptor was identified in a man younger than 35 who received the YFV17D yellow fever vaccine. Sequences were derived from PBMCs, sampled 5 days after the yellow fever booster vaccination. The chain's CDR3 is CASSIRDRTYEQYF. CDR3 coding DNA: TGTGCCAGCAGCATCCGGGACAGGACGTACGAGCAGTACTTC. Full variable domain (outside the CDR3, taken from reference TRBV7-8 and TRBJ2-7): GAGVSQSPRYKVAKRGQDVALRCDPISGHVSLFWYQQALGQGPEFLTYFQNEAQLDKSGLPSDRFFAERPEGSVSTLKIQRTQQEDSAVYLCASSIRDRTYEQYFGPGTRLTVT.